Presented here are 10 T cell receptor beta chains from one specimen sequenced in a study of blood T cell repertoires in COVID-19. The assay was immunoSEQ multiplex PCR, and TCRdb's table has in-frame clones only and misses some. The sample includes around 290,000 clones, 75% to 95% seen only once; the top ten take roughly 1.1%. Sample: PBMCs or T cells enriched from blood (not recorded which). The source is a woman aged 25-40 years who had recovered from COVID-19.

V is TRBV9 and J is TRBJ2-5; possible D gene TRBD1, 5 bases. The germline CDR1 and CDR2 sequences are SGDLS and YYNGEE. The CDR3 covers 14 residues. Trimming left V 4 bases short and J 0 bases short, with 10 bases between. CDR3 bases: TGTGCCAGCAGCCCCGGACACTACCAAGAGACCCAGTACTTC. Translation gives CASSPGHYQETQYF.

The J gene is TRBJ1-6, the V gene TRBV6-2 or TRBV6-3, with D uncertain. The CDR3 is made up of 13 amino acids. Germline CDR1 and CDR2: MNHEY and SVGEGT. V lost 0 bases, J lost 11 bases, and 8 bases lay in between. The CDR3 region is CASSYSRVAPLHF. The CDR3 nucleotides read TGTGCCAGCAGTTACTCCCGAGTAGCACCCCTCCACTTT.

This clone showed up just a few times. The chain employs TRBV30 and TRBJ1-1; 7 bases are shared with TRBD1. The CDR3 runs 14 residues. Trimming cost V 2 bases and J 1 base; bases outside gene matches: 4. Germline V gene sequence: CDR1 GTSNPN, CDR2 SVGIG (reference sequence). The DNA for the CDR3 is TGTGCCTGGAGTCCAGGACAGGCGAACACTGAAGCTTTCTTT. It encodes CAWSPGQANTEAFF.

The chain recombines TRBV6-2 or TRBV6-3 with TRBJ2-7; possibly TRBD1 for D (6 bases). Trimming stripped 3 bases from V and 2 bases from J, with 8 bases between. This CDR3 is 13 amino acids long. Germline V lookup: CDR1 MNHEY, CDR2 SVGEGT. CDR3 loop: CASSYQGTYEQYF. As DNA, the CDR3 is TGTGCCAGCAGTTATCAGGGGACCTACGAGCAGTACTTC.

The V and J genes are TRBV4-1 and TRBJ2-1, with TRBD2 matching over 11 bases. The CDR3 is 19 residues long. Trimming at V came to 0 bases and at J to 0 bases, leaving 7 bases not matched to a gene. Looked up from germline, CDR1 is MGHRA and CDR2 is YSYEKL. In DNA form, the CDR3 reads TGCGCCAGCAGCCAAGACCCCGGGACTAGCGGATACTCCTACAATGAGCAGTTCTTC. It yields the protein CASSQDPGTSGYSYNEQFF.

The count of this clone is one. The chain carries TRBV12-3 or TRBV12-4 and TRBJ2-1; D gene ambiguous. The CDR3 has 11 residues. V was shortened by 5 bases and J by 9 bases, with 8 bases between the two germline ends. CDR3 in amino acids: CASSPSFEQFF. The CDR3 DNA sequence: TGTGCCAGCAGTCCTAGTTTTGAGCAGTTCTTC.

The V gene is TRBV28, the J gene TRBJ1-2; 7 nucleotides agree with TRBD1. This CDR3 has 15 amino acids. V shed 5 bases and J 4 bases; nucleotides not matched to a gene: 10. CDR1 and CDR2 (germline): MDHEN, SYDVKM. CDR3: CASSQTGTEFYGYTF. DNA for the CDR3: TGTGCCAGCAGTCAAACCGGGACAGAATTCTATGGCTACACCTTC.

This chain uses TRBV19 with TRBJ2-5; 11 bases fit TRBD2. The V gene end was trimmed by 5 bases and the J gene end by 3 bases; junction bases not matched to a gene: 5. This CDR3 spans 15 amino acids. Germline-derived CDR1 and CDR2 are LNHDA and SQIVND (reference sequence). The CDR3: CASSVLLAGEETQYF. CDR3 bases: TGTGCCAGTAGTGTCCTACTAGCGGGAGAAGAGACCCAGTACTTC.

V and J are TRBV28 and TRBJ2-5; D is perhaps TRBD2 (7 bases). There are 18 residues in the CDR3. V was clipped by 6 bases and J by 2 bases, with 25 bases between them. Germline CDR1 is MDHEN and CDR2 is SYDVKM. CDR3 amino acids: CASRLLGGAPSRQETQYF. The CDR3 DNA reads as TGTGCCAGCAGACTATTGGGGGGGGCTCCGAGTAGGCAAGAGACCCAGTACTTC.

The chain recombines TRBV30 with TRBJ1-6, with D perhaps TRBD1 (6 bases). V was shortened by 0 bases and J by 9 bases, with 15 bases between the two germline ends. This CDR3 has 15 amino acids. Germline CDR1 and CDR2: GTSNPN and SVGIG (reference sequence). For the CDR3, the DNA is TGTGCCTGGAGTGTCACAGGGCTTGCAAGTTCACCCCTCCACTTT. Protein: CAWSVTGLASSPLHF.